This TCR beta chain was sequenced for a study of chemoradiotherapy in HPV16-positive cancers. Germline CDR1 is SNHLY and CDR2 is FYNNEI. This CDR3 spans 13 amino acids. Here immunoSEQ multiplex PCR was the method, and the copy in TCRdb shows in-frame clones only, minus some. This sample yields fewer than 25,000 clones, of which over 60% are seen a single time; around 2.6% belongs to the top ten. The sample was collected from a patient who underwent chemoradiotherapy. The chain links TRBV2 to TRBJ2-5, with D possibly TRBD1 on 5 matching bases. The DNA matches TRBJ2-7 better at its end, which makes the J call doubtful. This TCR was sampled from a human donor with HPV-associated anogenital cancer. CDR3: CASKRQSSYEQYF. Here the CDR3 DNA reads TGTGCCAGCAAAAGACAGAGCTCCTACGAGCAGTACTTC.